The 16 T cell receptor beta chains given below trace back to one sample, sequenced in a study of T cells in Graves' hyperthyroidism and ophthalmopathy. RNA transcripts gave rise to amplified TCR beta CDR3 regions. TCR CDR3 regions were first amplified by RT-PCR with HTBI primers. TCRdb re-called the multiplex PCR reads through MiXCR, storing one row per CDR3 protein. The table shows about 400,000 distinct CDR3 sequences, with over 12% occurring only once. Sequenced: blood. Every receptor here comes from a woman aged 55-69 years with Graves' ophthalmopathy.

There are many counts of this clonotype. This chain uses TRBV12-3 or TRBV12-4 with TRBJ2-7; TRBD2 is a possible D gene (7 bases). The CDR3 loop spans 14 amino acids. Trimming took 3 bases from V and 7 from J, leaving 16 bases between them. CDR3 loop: CASSFGGALREQYF. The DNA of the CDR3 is TGTGCCAGCAGTTTTGGGGGGGCCCTTCGGGAGCAGTACTTC.

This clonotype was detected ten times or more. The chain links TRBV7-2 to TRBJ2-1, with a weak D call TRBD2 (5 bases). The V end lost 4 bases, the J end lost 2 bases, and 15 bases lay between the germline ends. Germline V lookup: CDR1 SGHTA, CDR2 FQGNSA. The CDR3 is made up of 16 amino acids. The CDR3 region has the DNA TGTGCCAGCAGCTCCCAAGGAGGTAACCCCTACAATGAGCAGTTCTTC. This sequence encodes CASSSQGGNPYNEQFF.

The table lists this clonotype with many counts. As DNA, the CDR3 is TGTGCCAGCAGCCGGAGGGCCCAAGAGACCCAGTACTTC. Translated: CASSRRAQETQYF. The J gene is TRBJ2-5, the V gene TRBV28, with D perhaps TRBD2 (6 bases). CDR3 length: 13 amino acids. V was pared by 6 bases and J by 1 base, with 9 bases between. Germline V gene data show CDR1 as MDHEN and CDR2 as SYDVKM.

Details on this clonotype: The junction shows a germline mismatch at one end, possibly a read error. CDR3 loop: CAGSSQLQETQYF. The CDR3 DNA reads TGTGCCGGCAGCTCCCAACTACAAGAGACCCAGTACTTC. The chain uses TRBV11-2 and TRBJ2-5; D is unclear. CDR3 length: 13 residues. The germline V gene encodes CDR1 SGHAT and CDR2 FQNNGV.

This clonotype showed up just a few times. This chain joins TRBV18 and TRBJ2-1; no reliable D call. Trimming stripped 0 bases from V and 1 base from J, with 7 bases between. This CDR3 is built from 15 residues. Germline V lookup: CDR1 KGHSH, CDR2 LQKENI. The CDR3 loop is CASSPPSRSYNEQFF. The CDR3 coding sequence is TGTGCCAGCTCACCACCAAGCCGTTCCTACAATGAGCAGTTCTTC.

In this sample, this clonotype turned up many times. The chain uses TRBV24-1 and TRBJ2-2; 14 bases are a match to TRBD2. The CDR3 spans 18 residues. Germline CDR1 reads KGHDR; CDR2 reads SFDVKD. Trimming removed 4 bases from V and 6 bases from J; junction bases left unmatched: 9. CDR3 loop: CATSDPGTSGSLAGELFF. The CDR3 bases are TGTGCCACCAGTGACCCTGGGACTAGCGGGAGTTTGGCCGGGGAGCTGTTTTTT.

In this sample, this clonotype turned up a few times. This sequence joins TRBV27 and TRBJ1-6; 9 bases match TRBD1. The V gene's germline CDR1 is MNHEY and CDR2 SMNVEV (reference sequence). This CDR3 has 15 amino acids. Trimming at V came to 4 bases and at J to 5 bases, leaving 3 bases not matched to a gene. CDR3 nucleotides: TGTGCCAGCAGTTGGAACAGGGGGCATAATTCACCCCTCCACTTT. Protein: CASSWNRGHNSPLHF.

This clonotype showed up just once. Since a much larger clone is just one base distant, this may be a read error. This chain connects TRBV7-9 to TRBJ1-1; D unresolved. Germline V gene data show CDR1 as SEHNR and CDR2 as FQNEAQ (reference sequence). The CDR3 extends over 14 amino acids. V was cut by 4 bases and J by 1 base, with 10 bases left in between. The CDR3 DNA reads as TGTGCCAGCAGCTCTCAGGCAGGGAACACTGAAGCTTTCTTT. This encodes CASSSQAGNTEAFF.

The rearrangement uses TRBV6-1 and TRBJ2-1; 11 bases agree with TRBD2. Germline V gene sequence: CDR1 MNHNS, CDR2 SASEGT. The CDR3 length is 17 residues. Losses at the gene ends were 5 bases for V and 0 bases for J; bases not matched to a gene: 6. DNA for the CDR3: TGTGCCAGCAGTTCCATAGCGGGAGGGAGCTCCTACAATGAGCAGTTCTTC. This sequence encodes CASSSIAGGSSYNEQFF.

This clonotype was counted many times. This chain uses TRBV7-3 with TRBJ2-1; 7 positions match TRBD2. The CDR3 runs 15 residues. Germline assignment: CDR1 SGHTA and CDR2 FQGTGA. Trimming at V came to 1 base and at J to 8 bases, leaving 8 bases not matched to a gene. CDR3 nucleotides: TGTGCCAGCAGCTTAATGGCGGGAGTTTCTGATGAGCAGTTCTTC. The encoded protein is CASSLMAGVSDEQFF.

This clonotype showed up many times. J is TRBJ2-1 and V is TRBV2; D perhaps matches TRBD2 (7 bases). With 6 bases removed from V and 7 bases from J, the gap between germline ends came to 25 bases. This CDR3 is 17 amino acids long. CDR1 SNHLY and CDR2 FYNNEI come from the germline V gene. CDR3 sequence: CASSAYMGGGAGNEQFF. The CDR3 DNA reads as TGTGCCAGCAGCGCCTACATGGGGGGGGGCGCTGGGAATGAGCAGTTCTTC.

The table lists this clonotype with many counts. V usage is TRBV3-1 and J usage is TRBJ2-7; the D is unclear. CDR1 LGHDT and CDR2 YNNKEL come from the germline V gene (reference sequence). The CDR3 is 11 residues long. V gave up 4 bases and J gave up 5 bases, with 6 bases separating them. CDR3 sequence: CASSLTDEQYF. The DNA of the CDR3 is TGTGCCAGCAGCCTCACGGACGAGCAGTACTTC.

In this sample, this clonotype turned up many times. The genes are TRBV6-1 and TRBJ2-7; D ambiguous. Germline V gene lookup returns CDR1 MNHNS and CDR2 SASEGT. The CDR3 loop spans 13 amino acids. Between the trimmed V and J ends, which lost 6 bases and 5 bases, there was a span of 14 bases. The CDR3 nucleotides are TGTGCCAGCAGGTCCCCGGGTGTGAACGAGCAGTACTTC. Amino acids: CASRSPGVNEQYF.

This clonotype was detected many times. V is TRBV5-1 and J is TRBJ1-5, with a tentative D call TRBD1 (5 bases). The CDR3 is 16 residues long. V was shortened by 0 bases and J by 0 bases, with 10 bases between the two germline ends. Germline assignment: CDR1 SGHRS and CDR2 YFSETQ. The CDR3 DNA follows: TGCGCCAGCAGCTTGGGGGGCCGGGATAGCAATCAGCCCCAGCATTTT. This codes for CASSLGGRDSNQPQHF.

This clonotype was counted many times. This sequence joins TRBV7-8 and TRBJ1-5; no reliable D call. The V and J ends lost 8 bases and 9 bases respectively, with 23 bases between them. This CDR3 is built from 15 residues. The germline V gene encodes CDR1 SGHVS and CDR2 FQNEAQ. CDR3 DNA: TGTGCCAGCTCCGGGGAACCTAGCAATCAGGCGCCCCAGCATTTT. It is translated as CASSGEPSNQAPQHF.

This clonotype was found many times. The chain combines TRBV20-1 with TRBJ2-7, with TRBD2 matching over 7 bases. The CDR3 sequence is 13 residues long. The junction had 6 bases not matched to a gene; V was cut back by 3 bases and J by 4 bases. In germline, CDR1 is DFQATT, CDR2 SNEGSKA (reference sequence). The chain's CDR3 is CSASSGGGYEQYF. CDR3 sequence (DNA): TGCAGTGCTAGTTCTGGGGGAGGGTACGAGCAGTACTTC.